These 29 T cell receptor beta chains originate from one sample sequenced in a study of blood T cell repertoires in COVID-19. TCRdb's copy holds only in-frame clones and misses some; the assay was immunoSEQ multiplex PCR. The table lists about 230,000 clones, about nine tenths of them singletons, with around 10% in the top ten. Sample: peripheral blood. Source of these receptors: a man in his fifties with COVID-19, enrolled during active disease.

The chain employs TRBV19 and TRBJ2-7, with D tentatively TRBD2 (6 bases). Looked up from germline, CDR1 is LNHDA and CDR2 is SQIVND (reference sequence). Trimming left V 1 base short and J 6 bases short, with 13 bases between. This CDR3 comprises 14 residues. The CDR3 bases are TGTGCCAGTAGTATAGGCGGGGCCCCAAGCGAGCAGTACTTC. It codes for CASSIGGAPSEQYF.

This sequence joins TRBV5-6 and TRBJ2-7; no firm D call. CDR1 is SGHDT and CDR2 is YYEEEE in the germline V gene. Trimming left V 4 bases short and J 1 base short, with 3 bases between. The CDR3 length is 11 residues. For the CDR3, the DNA is TGTGCCAGCAGCACATCCTACGAGCAGTACTTC. This sequence encodes CASSTSYEQYF.

This clone was counted once. The chain couples TRBV6-6 to TRBJ1-1; TRBD1 matches at 9 bases. This CDR3 has 17 residues. J was trimmed by 4 bases and V by 5 bases; bases with no gene match: 14. In germline, CDR1 is MNHNY, CDR2 SVGAGI (reference sequence). Here the CDR3 reads CASSLRMGTGSLTEAFF. The DNA for the CDR3 is TGTGCCAGCAGTCTACGAATGGGGACAGGGAGTCTCACTGAAGCTTTCTTT.

This clone was observed a few times. This chain connects TRBV27 to TRBJ1-2, with unresolved D. Germline-derived CDR1 and CDR2 are MNHEY and SMNVEV (reference sequence). The CDR3 is 13 residues long. Between the trimmed V and J ends, which lost 11 bases and 0 bases, there was a span of 13 bases. The CDR3 DNA sequence: TGTGCCGCTTCGGCCCGGGCTAACTATGGCTACACCTTC. Its protein is CAASARANYGYTF.

The V call is TRBV5-6, the J call TRBJ1-2; 11 bases agree with TRBD1. The CDR3 spans 15 residues. Germline V gene data show CDR1 as SGHDT and CDR2 as YYEEEE. The V and J ends lost 4 bases and 4 bases, in that order; junction bases with no gene match: 6. The CDR3 here is CASSLPGQGVYGYTF. The CDR3 DNA sequence: TGTGCCAGCAGCCTCCCGGGACAGGGGGTCTATGGCTACACCTTC.

This rearrangement joins TRBV30 to TRBJ1-1, with TRBD1 matching over 7 bases. CDR1 GTSNPN and CDR2 SVGIG come from the germline V gene (reference sequence). CDR3 length: 16 residues. The trim removed 0 bases at V and 0 bases at J, leaving 7 bases unmatched. The CDR3 here is CAWSVPDRQMNTEAFF. DNA for the CDR3: TGTGCCTGGAGTGTACCGGACAGGCAAATGAACACTGAAGCTTTCTTT.

The chain uses TRBV6-5 and TRBJ1-5; D is ambiguous. The V and J ends lost 6 bases and 7 bases respectively, with 13 bases between them. Per the germline V gene, CDR1 is MNHEY and CDR2 is SVGAGI. The CDR3 is made up of 13 amino acids. CDR3 sequence (DNA): TGTGCCAGCAGCGATCCACTAGGACAGCCCCAGCATTTT. Residues: CASSDPLGQPQHF.

The chain recombines TRBV6-4 with TRBJ2-7; 8 bases line up with TRBD2. V was pared by 10 bases and J by 2 bases, with 19 bases of the junction left unmatched. The CDR3 runs 17 residues. Germline V gene data show CDR1 as MRHNA and CDR2 as SNTAGT. In nucleotides, the CDR3 is TGTGCCACCCCGCTCGCGGGAGGTAGTTTCCCCGCCTACGAGCAGTACTTC. This translates into CATPLAGGSFPAYEQYF.

The V gene is TRBV9, the J gene TRBJ2-6; no clear D gene. Per germline, CDR1 SGDLS and CDR2 YYNGEE. This CDR3 is 17 amino acids long. Trimming left V 0 bases short and J 2 bases short, with 12 bases between. CDR3 sequence: CASSVGHLAAGANVLTF. The CDR3 nucleotides are TGTGCCAGCAGCGTAGGGCACCTCGCCGCTGGGGCCAACGTCCTGACTTTC.

This clone was recorded once. The V gene is TRBV5-8, the J gene TRBJ2-5; 8 bases agree with TRBD1. With 3 bases clipped from V and 4 bases from J, the junction kept 5 bases outside the gene matches. There are 14 residues in the CDR3. Germline assignment: CDR1 SGHTS and CDR2 YDEGEE. The CDR3 loop is CASSSGQGGETQYF. The CDR3 DNA is TGTGCCAGCAGCTCTGGACAGGGTGGAGAGACCCAGTACTTC.

V usage is TRBV29-1 and J usage is TRBJ2-7; TRBD1 matches 7 bases. CDR3 length equals 13 residues. The V gene's germline CDR1 is SQVTM and CDR2 ANQGSEA. V lost 5 bases to trimming and J lost 4 bases; unmatched junction nucleotides: 8. This CDR3 reads CSVINRGRYEQYF. In DNA form, the CDR3 reads TGCAGCGTTATAAACAGGGGCCGGTACGAGCAGTACTTC.

This rearrangement joins TRBV10-3 to TRBJ2-3; 10 bases are a match to TRBD2. The germline CDR1 and CDR2 sequences are ENHRY and SYGVKD. The CDR3 contains 16 residues. V lost 0 bases, J lost 4 bases, and 4 bases stayed unmatched. This CDR3 reads CAISESLSGGADTQYF. DNA of the CDR3: TGTGCCATCAGTGAGTCGTTGAGCGGGGGGGCAGATACGCAGTATTTT.

The chain recombines TRBV27 with TRBJ1-2; D unresolved. This CDR3 contains 15 residues. Germline V gene lookup returns CDR1 MNHEY and CDR2 SMNVEV (reference sequence). V was trimmed by 6 bases and J by 4 bases, leaving 18 bases between them. CDR3: CASSSRDPTSYGYTF. The CDR3 region has the DNA TGTGCCAGCAGCTCCCGCGATCCCACCTCCTATGGCTACACCTTC.

By proportion, this clone is medium-sized. The chain carries TRBV6-2 or TRBV6-3 and TRBJ2-7; D ambiguous. The germline V gene encodes CDR1 MNHEY and CDR2 SVGEGT. This CDR3 spans 12 amino acids. The V end was cut by 2 bases, the J end by 7 bases, with 9 bases between. The CDR3 protein is CASSYRFLEQYF. CDR3 sequence (DNA): TGTGCCAGCAGTTACCGTTTTTTGGAGCAGTACTTC.

The chain combines TRBV5-1 with TRBJ2-5, with TRBD2 matching 12 bases. Per the germline V gene, CDR1 is SGHRS and CDR2 is YFSETQ. This CDR3 spans 14 amino acids. The trim removed 7 bases at V and 5 bases at J, leaving 6 bases unmatched. The CDR3 protein is CASSTSGSGETQYF. CDR3 in DNA: TGCGCCAGCTCGACTAGCGGGAGCGGGGAGACCCAGTACTTC.

The chain combines TRBV28 with TRBJ1-6, with no clear D. The CDR3 loop spans 15 amino acids. Trimming shortened V by 3 bases and J by 0 bases, and 6 bases separated the two germline ends. Germline assignment: CDR1 MDHEN and CDR2 SYDVKM. The CDR3 loop is CASSFRSSYNSPLHF. In DNA, the CDR3 is TGTGCCAGCAGTTTTAGGAGCTCCTATAATTCACCCCTCCACTTT.

The genes are TRBV18 and TRBJ1-6; possibly TRBD1 for D (5 bases). CDR3 length equals 14 residues. Trimming left V 2 bases short and J 9 bases short, with 11 bases between. Germline CDR1 and CDR2: KGHSH and LQKENI. The CDR3 is CASSPRGDGSPLHF. Written as DNA, the CDR3 is TGTGCCAGCTCACCAAGGGGCGATGGTTCACCCCTCCACTTT.

This chain uses TRBV19 with TRBJ2-5; 13 nucleotides match TRBD2. V lost 6 bases to trimming and J lost 5 bases; unmatched junction nucleotides: 6. Germline CDR1 LNHDA, CDR2 SQIVND (reference sequence). This CDR3 is 15 amino acids long. CDR3 in DNA: TGTGCCAGTAGGAGGACTAGCGGGAGCAGGGAGACCCAGTACTTC. This encodes CASRRTSGSRETQYF.

This clone was recorded only once. V is TRBV5-1 and J is TRBJ1-4; D is undetermined. CDR1 and CDR2 from the germline V gene are SGHRS and YFSETQ. The CDR3 contains 15 residues. V was pared by 2 bases and J by 8 bases, with 16 bases between. In nucleotides, the CDR3 is TGCGCCAGCAGCTTAGGCGGCAGCCCCGGAGAAAAACTGTTTTTT. Amino acids: CASSLGGSPGEKLFF.

J is TRBJ2-7 and V is TRBV6-1; maybe TRBD1 (5 bases). V lost 1 base to trimming and J lost 9 bases, with 10 bases between them. The CDR3 has 12 residues. Germline lookup yields CDR1 MNHNS and CDR2 SASEGT. CDR3 coding DNA: TGTGCCAGCAGTGAAGATGGGGCGGCGCAGTACTTC. Translation: CASSEDGAAQYF.

CDR3: CASSPQRTSNQPQHF. In DNA, the CDR3 is TGTGCCAGCAGTCCCCAAAGGACAAGCAATCAGCCCCAGCATTTT. J is TRBJ1-5 and V is TRBV27; weak D call: TRBD1 (5 bases). V was shortened by 5 bases and J by 1 base, with 12 bases between the two germline ends. CDR1 is MNHEY, CDR2 SMNVEV, per germline (reference sequence). There are 15 residues in the CDR3.

The gene calls are TRBV19 and TRBJ1-5, with D tentatively TRBD1 (6 bases). Trimming stripped 9 bases from V and 0 bases from J, with 15 bases between. This CDR3 is 15 amino acids long. The germline V gene encodes CDR1 LNHDA and CDR2 SQIVND (reference sequence). The CDR3 DNA is TGTGCCAGCGCCACAGGGTCGGATAGCAATCAGCCCCAGCATTTT. It codes for CASATGSDSNQPQHF.

The chain joins TRBV6-6 to TRBJ2-7; perhaps TRBD1 as D (6 bases). The germline V gene has CDR1 MNHNY and CDR2 SVGAGI (reference sequence). Trimming stripped 2 bases from V and 0 bases from J, with 8 bases between. The CDR3 has 14 residues. The CDR3 loop reads CASSYRQVSYEQYF. The CDR3 DNA follows: TGTGCCAGCAGTTACCGACAGGTCTCCTACGAGCAGTACTTC.

The genes are TRBV6-5 and TRBJ1-6; TRBD1 agrees at 12 bases. With V trimmed by 0 bases and J by 9 bases, 0 bases remained unmatched. In germline, CDR1 is MNHEY, CDR2 SVGAGI. The CDR3 contains 15 residues. CDR3 nucleotides: TGTGCCAGCAGTTACTCGGGACAGGGGGCTTCACCCCTCCACTTT. It translates to CASSYSGQGASPLHF.

CDR3 protein: CSVPTGIGNYGYTF. The CDR3 region has the DNA TGCAGCGTCCCGACAGGGATCGGAAACTATGGCTACACCTTC. This sequence joins TRBV29-1 and TRBJ1-2, with 7 bases that match TRBD1. CDR1 and CDR2 from the germline V gene are SQVTM and ANQGSEA. The CDR3 is 14 residues long. V was pared by 6 bases and J by 2 bases, with 9 bases of the junction left unmatched.

This clone was found a few times. This chain links TRBV7-9 with TRBJ1-3; 9 positions match TRBD1. The J segment lost 1 base and the V segment lost 5 bases, leaving 3 bases of the junction unmatched. Germline values: CDR1 SEHNR, CDR2 FQNEAQ (reference sequence). The CDR3 runs to 15 residues. CDR3 in amino acids: CASSHRGLSGNTIYF. The CDR3 DNA reads as TGTGCCAGCAGCCACAGGGGGCTTTCTGGAAACACCATATATTTT.

The gene calls are TRBV6-6 and TRBJ1-5; 8 bases match TRBD1. The V gene end was trimmed by 5 bases and the J gene end by 2 bases; junction bases not matched to a gene: 17. Germline assignment: CDR1 MNHNY and CDR2 SVGAGI (reference sequence). The CDR3 has 19 residues. The CDR3 nucleotides are TGTGCCAGCAGTCCACTTCCCGGACAGGGAAAGTGGGGCAATCAGCCCCAGCATTTT. This translates into CASSPLPGQGKWGNQPQHF.

Turning to this clone: Its ends do not fully match the called genes, so a read error is possible. The chain carries TRBV6-2 or TRBV6-3 and TRBJ2-7; maybe TRBD2 (5 bases). The V gene's germline CDR1 is MNHEY and CDR2 SVGEGT. This CDR3 region has 13 residues. The CDR3 DNA is TGTGCCAGCAGTTACTCGGCGGACTCCTCAGTTAACTTC. Translation: CASSYSADSSVNF.

The chain has TRBV7-9 and TRBJ2-3, with 8 bases matching TRBD2. Trimming removed 0 bases from V and 8 bases from J; junction bases left unmatched: 10. CDR3 length: 16 amino acids. CDR1 and CDR2 from the germline V gene are SEHNR and FQNEAQ (reference sequence). The CDR3 DNA reads as TGTGCCAGCAGCTTAGCCGGCGGGGGGCCCCTCGGTACGCAGTATTTT. This encodes CASSLAGGGPLGTQYF.